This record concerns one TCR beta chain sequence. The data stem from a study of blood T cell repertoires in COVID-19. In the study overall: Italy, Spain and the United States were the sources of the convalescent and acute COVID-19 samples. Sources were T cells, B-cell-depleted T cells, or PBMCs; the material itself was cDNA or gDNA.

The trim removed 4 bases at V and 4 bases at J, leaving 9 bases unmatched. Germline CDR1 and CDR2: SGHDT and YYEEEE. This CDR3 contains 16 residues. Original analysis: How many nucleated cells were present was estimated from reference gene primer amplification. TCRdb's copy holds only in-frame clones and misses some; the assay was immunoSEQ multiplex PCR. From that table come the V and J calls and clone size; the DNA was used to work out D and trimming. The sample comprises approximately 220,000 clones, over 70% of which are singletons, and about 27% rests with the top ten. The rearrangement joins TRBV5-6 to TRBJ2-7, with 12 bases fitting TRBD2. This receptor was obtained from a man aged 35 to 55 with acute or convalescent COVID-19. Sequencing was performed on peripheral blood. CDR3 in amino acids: CASSPNPSGRAYEQYF. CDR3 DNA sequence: TGTGCCAGCAGCCCTAACCCTAGCGGGAGGGCTTACGAGCAGTACTTC.